The 26 T cell receptor beta chains presented below share a single source sample, sequenced in a study of blood T cells in healthy people across ages. The second PCR ran about 7 to 12 cycles with a sample-barcoded 5' primer and J-beta primers. MiXCR was run by TCRdb on the 5' RACE reads, yielding one entry per CDR3 protein. The table records some 880,000 distinct CDR3 sequences, approximately 35% of them present only once. Sequencing was carried out using blood. Receptors originate from a man between 18 and 29 years old in good health.

The J gene is TRBJ2-5, the V gene TRBV4-3, with TRBD2 matching over 11 bases. V was pared by 0 bases and J by 6 bases, with 3 bases of the junction left unmatched. The CDR3 is made up of 15 amino acids. CDR1 and CDR2 from the germline V gene are LGHNA and YSLEER. The CDR3 DNA sequence: TGCGCCAGCAGCCAAGATAGCGGGGGGGCTCAGACCCAGTACTTC. The encoded protein is CASSQDSGGAQTQYF.

This clonotype has a handful of counts. V is TRBV20-1 and J is TRBJ1-4, with TRBD1 matching 7 bases. Germline CDR1 and CDR2: DFQATT and SNEGSKA (reference sequence). This CDR3 is 15 amino acids long. The CDR3 loop is CRAEGDRRAEEKLFF. The DNA for the CDR3 is TGCAGGGCCGAAGGGGACAGACGAGCAGAAGAAAAACTGTTTTTT.

The rearrangement joins TRBV10-3 to TRBJ2-4, with D perhaps TRBD2 (6 bases). The DNA end favors TRBJ2-7, so the J call may be wrong. Germline V gene data show CDR1 as ENHRY and CDR2 as SYGVKD. This CDR3 contains 13 residues. The CDR3 DNA reads as TGTGCCATCAGTGGGGACTTAGCCTACGAGCAGTACTTC. Its translation: CAISGDLAYEQYF.

The V call is TRBV20-1, the J call TRBJ2-4; TRBD2 matches 9 bases. The CDR3 is 19 amino acids. V dropped 0 bases and J dropped 1; count of bases not matched to a gene: 13. Germline-derived CDR1 and CDR2 are DFQATT and SNEGSKA (reference sequence). The DNA for the CDR3 is TGCAGTGCTAGAGATCTGCGGGGGGGCCCTGATTTGGCCAAAAACATTCAGTACTTC. This codes for CSARDLRGGPDLAKNIQYF.

This chain uses TRBV4-3 with TRBJ2-1, with TRBD2 identical over 8 bases. After removal of 0 bases from V and 4 bases from J, the junction contained 8 bases not matched to a gene. Germline values: CDR1 LGHNA, CDR2 YSLEER. This CDR3 has 17 residues. The CDR3 DNA sequence: TGCGCCAGCAGCCAAGATTGGGGTAGCGGGGCGTACAATGAGCAGTTCTTC. Residues: CASSQDWGSGAYNEQFF.

Of note for this clonotype: This may arise from a read error, as a much more abundant clone is one base away. The chain has TRBV6-5 and TRBJ2-7, with TRBD1 identical over 7 bases. The trim removed 10 bases at V and 7 bases at J, leaving 19 bases unmatched. The CDR3 runs to 15 residues. The germline V gene has CDR1 MNHEY and CDR2 SVGAGI. The DNA for the CDR3 is TGTGCCACAGCGCCCTGGCAGGGGGATACCAATGAGCAGTACTTC. This sequence encodes CATAPWQGDTNEQYF.

The gene calls are TRBV20-1 and TRBJ1-1; TRBD1 matches at 7 bases. Germline-derived CDR1 and CDR2 are DFQATT and SNEGSKA (reference sequence). The CDR3 runs to 14 residues. J gave up 1 base and V 6 bases, and 8 bases lay outside the gene matches. The CDR3 coding sequence is TGCAGTGCACATTCCGGGACAGCGAACACTGAAGCTTTCTTT. Amino acid sequence: CSAHSGTANTEAFF.

In its sample, this clonotype was seen many times. The rearrangement uses TRBV24-1 and TRBJ2-1; TRBD1 might be the D (5 bases). This CDR3 has 17 amino acids. Germline V gene lookup returns CDR1 KGHDR and CDR2 SFDVKD. Trimming left V 4 bases short and J 0 bases short, with 15 bases between. The CDR3 nucleotides read TGTGCCACCAGTGAATCTCAAGGGGCCTACTCCTACAATGAGCAGTTCTTC. Translation: CATSESQGAYSYNEQFF.

This clonotype was recorded at least ten times. The V and J genes are TRBV20-1 and TRBJ2-5, with D unclear. Germline V gene data show CDR1 as DFQATT and CDR2 as SNEGSKA (reference sequence). V was clipped by 6 bases and J by 3 bases, with 17 bases between them. The CDR3 length is 14 residues. CDR3 bases: TGCAGTGCCCCCCCCCCGGCCTGGGAAGAGACCCAGTACTTC. Residues: CSAPPPAWEETQYF.

This clonotype has just a few counts. V and J are TRBV2 and TRBJ1-2; 9 positions agree with TRBD1. This CDR3 contains 14 residues. Germline V gene data show CDR1 as SNHLY and CDR2 as FYNNEI. V was pared by 6 bases and J by 5 bases, with 7 bases of the junction left unmatched. The CDR3 DNA reads as TGTGCCAGCAGGGGACAGGGTGGTAGATATGGCTACACCTTC. Its translation is CASRGQGGRYGYTF.

V usage is TRBV2 and J usage is TRBJ2-1, with TRBD1 matching 8 bases. The CDR3 sequence is 20 residues long. Germline assignment: CDR1 SNHLY and CDR2 FYNNEI. After removal of 2 bases from V and 6 bases from J, the junction contained 21 bases not matched to a gene. CDR3 sequence (DNA): TGTGCCAGCAGTGAATTTGCAGGGGGCCAAGTCCTAGGAGGGGTCAATGAGCAGTTCTTC. It is translated as CASSEFAGGQVLGGVNEQFF.

In its sample, this clonotype was seen many times. The chain joins TRBV20-1 to TRBJ2-1; TRBD1 matches at 10 bases. The trim removed 2 bases at V and 4 bases at J, leaving 2 bases unmatched. Per germline, CDR1 DFQATT and CDR2 SNEGSKA (reference sequence). The length of the CDR3 is 14 residues. Here the CDR3 DNA reads TGCAGTGCTAGAAGGGGACAGGGGTACAATGAGCAGTTCTTC. Amino acids: CSARRGQGYNEQFF.

Remarks on this clonotype: A much larger clone is a single base away; this may be a read error. V usage is TRBV25-1 and J usage is TRBJ1-5; a weak D match, TRBD1 (5 bases). The CDR3 has 14 residues. Germline loops: CDR1 MGHDK, CDR2 SYGVNS. DNA for the CDR3: TGTGCCAGCAGGGAATGGGGCGAGTTCGGACCCCAGCATTTT. Its protein product is CASREWGEFGPQHF.

The chain couples TRBV7-2 to TRBJ2-1; no definite D call. Deletions cut 5 bases from V and 0 bases from J, with 8 bases between. CDR1 is SGHTA and CDR2 is FQGNSA in the germline V gene. The CDR3 consists of 14 residues. CDR3 bases: TGTGCCAGCAGCCCCTCAAGCTCCTACAATGAGCAGTTCTTC. This encodes CASSPSSSYNEQFF. The full variable domain, rest sourced from reference TRBV7-2 and TRBJ2-1, is GAGVSQSPSNKVTEKGKDVELRCDPISGHTALYWYRQSLGQGLEFLIYFQGNSAPDKSGLPSDRFSAERTGGSVSTLTIQRTQQEDSAVYLCASSPSSSYNEQFFGPGTRLTVL.

This clonotype occurred many times. V gene TRBV14 combines with J gene TRBJ1-2, with unresolved D. V was shortened by 1 base and J by 8 bases, with 5 bases between the two germline ends. The length of the CDR3 is 11 residues. CDR1 and CDR2 (germline): SGHDN, FVKESK. The CDR3 spells CASSQGRGYTF. The CDR3 coding sequence is TGTGCCAGCAGCCAAGGTCGCGGCTACACCTTC. Full variable domain (outside the CDR3, taken from reference TRBV14 and TRBJ1-2): EAGVTQFPSHSVIEKGQTVTLRCDPISGHDNLYWYRRVMGKEIKFLLHFVKESKQDESGMPNNRFLAERTGGTYSTLKVQPAELEDSGVYFCASSQGRGYTFGSGTRLTVV.

The J gene is TRBJ2-5, the V gene TRBV6-2 or TRBV6-3, with 8 nucleotides matching TRBD1. After removal of 4 bases from V and 11 bases from J, the junction contained 15 bases not matched to a gene. Germline lookup yields CDR1 MNHEY and CDR2 SVGEGT. The CDR3 extends over 15 amino acids. CDR3 sequence (DNA): TGTGCCAGCAGTTCCACAGGGGGTTATTACAATGAGCAGTACTTC. It encodes CASSSTGGYYNEQYF.

This chain connects TRBV6-2 or TRBV6-3 to TRBJ2-5; TRBD2 matches 13 bases. V was clipped by 5 bases and J by 6 bases; unmatched bases: 9. Germline CDR1 and CDR2: MNHEY and SVGEGT. CDR3 length equals 16 residues. The CDR3: CASSLGLAGMIQTQYF. CDR3 in DNA: TGTGCCAGCAGTCTGGGACTAGCGGGGATGATACAGACCCAGTACTTC.

The gene calls are TRBV12-3 or TRBV12-4 and TRBJ2-5, with 8 bases fitting TRBD2. The V gene end was trimmed by 6 bases and the J gene end by 11 bases; junction bases not matched to a gene: 23. The length of the CDR3 is 17 residues. The CDR3 reads CASRRSSGDEVRNEQYF. The CDR3 DNA reads TGTGCCAGCAGAAGAAGTAGCGGGGATGAGGTTCGAAATGAGCAGTACTTC.

The chain uses TRBV29-1 and TRBJ2-1; D may be TRBD2 (6 bases). Trimming shortened V by 6 bases and J by 7 bases, and 16 bases separated the two germline ends. Germline CDR1 is SQVTM and CDR2 is ANQGSEA. This CDR3 is built from 13 residues. The CDR3 protein is CSVGTPNGNEQFF. For the CDR3, the DNA is TGCAGCGTCGGGACTCCCAACGGGAATGAGCAGTTCTTC.

This clonotype has only a few counts. The chain links TRBV12-3 or TRBV12-4 to TRBJ1-2; possible D gene TRBD1, 5 bases. V lost 6 bases and J lost 8, with 16 bases in between. The CDR3 is 13 residues long. The CDR3 protein is CASSPLGTDGYTF. The CDR3 DNA is TGTGCCAGCAGCCCACTCGGGACGGACGGCTACACCTTC.

This clonotype was counted at least ten times. This chain uses TRBV5-1 with TRBJ2-3, with TRBD1 matching over 11 bases. This CDR3 contains 15 residues. V gave up 4 bases and J gave up 2 bases; unmatched junction bases: 3. From germline, CDR1 is SGHRS and CDR2 YFSETQ. The CDR3 protein is CASSPDRGLTDTQYF. CDR3 bases: TGCGCCAGCAGCCCGGACAGGGGGCTCACAGATACGCAGTATTTT.

In its sample, this clonotype was seen many times. The chain carries TRBV6-5 and TRBJ1-2; no clear D gene. The CDR3 consists of 13 residues. Germline loops: CDR1 MNHEY, CDR2 SVGAGI. V was pared by 6 bases and J by 1 base, with 9 bases between. The CDR3 DNA is TGTGCCAGCAGGTCGACGGTTAACTATGGCTACACCTTC. It encodes CASRSTVNYGYTF.

This clonotype appeared a few times. The chain carries TRBV6-6 and TRBJ1-5, with a tentative D call TRBD1 (6 bases). Trimming cost V 0 bases and J 6 bases, with 15 bases left between them. Germline V gene data show CDR1 as MNHNY and CDR2 as SVGAGI (reference sequence). The CDR3 sequence is 16 residues long. The CDR3 here is CASSYSMGARSQPQHF. The CDR3 coding sequence is TGTGCCAGCAGTTACTCGATGGGGGCGCGCTCTCAGCCCCAGCATTTT.

The chain recombines TRBV20-1 with TRBJ2-5; TRBD2 agrees at 10 bases. Losses at the gene ends were 5 bases for V and 3 bases for J; bases not matched to a gene: 6. This CDR3 is 14 amino acids long. Germline V lookup: CDR1 DFQATT, CDR2 SNEGSKA (reference sequence). CDR3 DNA sequence: TGCAGTGCTTATACTCTAGCGGGAGAAGAGACCCAGTACTTC. It specifies CSAYTLAGEETQYF.

The rearrangement joins TRBV6-6 to TRBJ2-7; 8 nucleotides match TRBD2. The closer fit of TRBJ2-5 to the DNA end suggests the J call may be wrong. CDR1 MNHNY and CDR2 SVGAGI come from the germline V gene (reference sequence). This CDR3 spans 16 amino acids. CDR3 coding DNA: TGTGCCAGCAGTTATGGGTTAGCGGGGAAACCGGAGACCCAGTACTTC. It specifies CASSYGLAGKPETQYF.

This CDR3 reads CASIAREQVHF. The CDR3 DNA follows: TGTGCCAGCATCGCCCGGGAGCAAGTCCACTTT. The chain recombines TRBV6-1 with TRBJ1-6; D ambiguous. CDR1 is MNHNS, CDR2 SASEGT, per germline. V lost 7 bases to trimming and J lost 17 bases, with 15 bases between them. This CDR3 region has 11 residues.